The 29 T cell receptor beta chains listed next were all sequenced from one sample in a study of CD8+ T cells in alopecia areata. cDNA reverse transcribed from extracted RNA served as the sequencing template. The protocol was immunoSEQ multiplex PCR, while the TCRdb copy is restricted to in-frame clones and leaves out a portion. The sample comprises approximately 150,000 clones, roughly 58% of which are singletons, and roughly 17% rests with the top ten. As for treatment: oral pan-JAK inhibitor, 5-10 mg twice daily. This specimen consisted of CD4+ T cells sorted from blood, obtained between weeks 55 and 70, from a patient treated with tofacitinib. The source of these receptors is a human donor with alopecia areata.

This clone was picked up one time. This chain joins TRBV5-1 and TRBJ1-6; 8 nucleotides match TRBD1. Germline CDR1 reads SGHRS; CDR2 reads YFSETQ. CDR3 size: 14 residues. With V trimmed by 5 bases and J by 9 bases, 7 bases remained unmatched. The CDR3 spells CASRTDRDGSPLHF. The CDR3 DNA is TGCGCCAGCAGGACGGACAGGGACGGTTCACCCCTCCACTTT.

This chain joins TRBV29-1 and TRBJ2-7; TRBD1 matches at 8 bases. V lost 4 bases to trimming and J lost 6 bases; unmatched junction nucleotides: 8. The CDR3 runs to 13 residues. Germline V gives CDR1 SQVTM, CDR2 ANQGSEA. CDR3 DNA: TGCAGCGTTGCCAGGGGGCATCTCTCCGAGCAGTACTTC. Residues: CSVARGHLSEQYF.

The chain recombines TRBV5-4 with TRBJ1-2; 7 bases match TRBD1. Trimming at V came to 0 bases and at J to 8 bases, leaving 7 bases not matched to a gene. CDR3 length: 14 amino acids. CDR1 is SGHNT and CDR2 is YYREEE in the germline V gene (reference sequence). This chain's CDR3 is CASSLVTGRGGYTF. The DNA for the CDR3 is TGTGCCAGCAGCTTGGTGACAGGGAGGGGCGGCTACACCTTC. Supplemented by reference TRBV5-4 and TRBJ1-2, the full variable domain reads ETGVTQSPTHLIKTRGQQVTLRCSSQSGHNTVSWYQQALGQGPQFIFQYYREEENGRGNFPPRFSGLQFPNYSSELNVNALELDDSALYLCASSLVTGRGGYTFGSGTRLTVV.

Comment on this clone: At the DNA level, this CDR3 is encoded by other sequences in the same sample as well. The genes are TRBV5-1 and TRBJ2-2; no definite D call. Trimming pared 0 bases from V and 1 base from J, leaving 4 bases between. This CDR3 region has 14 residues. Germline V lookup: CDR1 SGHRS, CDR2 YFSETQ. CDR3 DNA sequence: TGCGCCAGCAGCTTGGGACAGAACACCGGGGAGCTGTTTTTT. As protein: CASSLGQNTGELFF.

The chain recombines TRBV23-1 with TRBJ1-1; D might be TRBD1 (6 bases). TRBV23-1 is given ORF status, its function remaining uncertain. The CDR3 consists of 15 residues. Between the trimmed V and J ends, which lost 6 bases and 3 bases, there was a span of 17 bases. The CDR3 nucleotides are TGCGCCAGCAGACTTCGGGACATCGCGTACACTGAAGCTTTCTTT. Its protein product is CASRLRDIAYTEAFF.

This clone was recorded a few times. CDR3 bases: TGTGCCAGCAGCAGACCCGGGCTACACCAAGAGACCCAGTACTTC. Amino acid sequence: CASSRPGLHQETQYF. The chain carries TRBV7-9 and TRBJ2-5; D is undetermined. The CDR3 sequence is 15 residues long. Trimming stripped 5 bases from V and 0 bases from J, with 13 bases between. Looked up from germline, CDR1 is SEHNR and CDR2 is FQNEAQ (reference sequence).

The CDR3 region is CAITAIQNTGELFF. In nucleotides, the CDR3 is TGTGCCATCACTGCCATCCAGAACACCGGGGAGCTGTTTTTT. J is TRBJ2-2 and V is TRBV10-3; D uncertain. V was shortened by 7 bases and J by 1 base, with 10 bases between the two germline ends. Germline CDR1 ENHRY, CDR2 SYGVKD. The CDR3 covers 14 residues.

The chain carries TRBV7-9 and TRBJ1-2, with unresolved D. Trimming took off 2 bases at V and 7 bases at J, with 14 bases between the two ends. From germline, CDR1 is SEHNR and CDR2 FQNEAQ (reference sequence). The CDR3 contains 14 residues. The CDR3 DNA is TGTGCCAGCAGCTTAACCTCCGGGAGCCCTGGCTACACCTTC. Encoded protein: CASSLTSGSPGYTF. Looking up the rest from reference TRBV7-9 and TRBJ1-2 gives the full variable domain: DTGVSQNPRHKITKRGQNVTFRCDPISEHNRLYWYRQTLGQGPEFLTYFQNEAQLEKSRLLSDRFSAERPKGSFSTLEIQRTEQGDSAMYLCASSLTSGSPGYTFGSGTRLTVV.

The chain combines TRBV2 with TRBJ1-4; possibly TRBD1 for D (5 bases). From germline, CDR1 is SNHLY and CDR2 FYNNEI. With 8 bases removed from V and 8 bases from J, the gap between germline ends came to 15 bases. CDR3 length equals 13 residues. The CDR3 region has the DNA TGTGCCAGCGCCCGGGGCGGCGGAGAAAAACTGTTTTTT. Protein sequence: CASARGGGEKLFF.

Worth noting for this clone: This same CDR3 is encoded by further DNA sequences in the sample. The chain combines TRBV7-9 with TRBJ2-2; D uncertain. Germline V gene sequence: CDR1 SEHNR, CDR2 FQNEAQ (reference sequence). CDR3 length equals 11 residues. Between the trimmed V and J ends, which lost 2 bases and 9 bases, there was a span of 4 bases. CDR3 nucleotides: TGTGCCAGCAGCTTAAACAGGGAGCTGTTTTTT. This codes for CASSLNRELFF.

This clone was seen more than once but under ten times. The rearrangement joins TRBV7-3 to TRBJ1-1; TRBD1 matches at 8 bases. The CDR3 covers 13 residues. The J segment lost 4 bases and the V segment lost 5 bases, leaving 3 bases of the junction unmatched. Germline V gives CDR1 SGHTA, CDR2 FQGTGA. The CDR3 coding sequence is TGTGCCAGCAGCGCCGGACAGGGCACTGAAGCTTTCTTT. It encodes CASSAGQGTEAFF.

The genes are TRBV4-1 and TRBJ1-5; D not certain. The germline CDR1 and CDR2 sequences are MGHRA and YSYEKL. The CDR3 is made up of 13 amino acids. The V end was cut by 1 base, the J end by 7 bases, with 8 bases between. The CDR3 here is CASSQVTVQPQHF. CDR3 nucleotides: TGCGCCAGCAGCCAAGTGACGGTACAGCCCCAGCATTTT.

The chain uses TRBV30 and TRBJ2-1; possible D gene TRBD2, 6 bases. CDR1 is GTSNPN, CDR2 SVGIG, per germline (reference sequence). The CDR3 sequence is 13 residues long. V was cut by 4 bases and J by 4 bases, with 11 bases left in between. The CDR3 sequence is CAWTLAAYNEQFF. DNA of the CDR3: TGTGCCTGGACGTTAGCGGCTTACAATGAGCAGTTCTTC.

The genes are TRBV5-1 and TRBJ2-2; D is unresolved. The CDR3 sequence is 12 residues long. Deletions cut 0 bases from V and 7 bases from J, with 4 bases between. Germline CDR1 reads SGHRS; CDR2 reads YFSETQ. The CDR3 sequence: CASSLGNGELFF. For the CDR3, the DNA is TGCGCCAGCAGCTTGGGGAACGGGGAGCTGTTTTTT.

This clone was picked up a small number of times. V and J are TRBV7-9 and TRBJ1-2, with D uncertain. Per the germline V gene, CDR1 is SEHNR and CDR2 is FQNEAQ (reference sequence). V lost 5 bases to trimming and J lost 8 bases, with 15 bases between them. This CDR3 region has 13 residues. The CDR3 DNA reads TGTGCCAGCAGCCCCTTATCGGGTTGGGGCTACACCTTC. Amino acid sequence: CASSPLSGWGYTF. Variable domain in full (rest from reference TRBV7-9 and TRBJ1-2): DTGVSQNPRHKITKRGQNVTFRCDPISEHNRLYWYRQTLGQGPEFLTYFQNEAQLEKSRLLSDRFSAERPKGSFSTLEIQRTEQGDSAMYLCASSPLSGWGYTFGSGTRLTVV.

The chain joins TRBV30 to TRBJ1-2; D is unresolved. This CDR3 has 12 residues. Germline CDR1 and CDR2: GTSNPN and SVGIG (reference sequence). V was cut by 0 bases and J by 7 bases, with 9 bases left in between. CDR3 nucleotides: TGTGCCTGGAGTGTACGATTAGGTGGCTACACCTTC. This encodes CAWSVRLGGYTF.

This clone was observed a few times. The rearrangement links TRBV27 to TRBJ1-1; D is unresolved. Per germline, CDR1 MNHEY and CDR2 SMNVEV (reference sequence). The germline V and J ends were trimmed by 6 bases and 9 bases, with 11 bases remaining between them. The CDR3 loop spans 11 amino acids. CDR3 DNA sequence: TGTGCCAGCAGCTCCGCGACAAAAGCTTTCTTT. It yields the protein CASSSATKAFF.

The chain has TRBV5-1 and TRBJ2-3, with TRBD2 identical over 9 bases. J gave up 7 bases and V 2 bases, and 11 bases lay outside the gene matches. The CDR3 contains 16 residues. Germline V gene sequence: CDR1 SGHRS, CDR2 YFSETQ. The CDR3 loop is CASSFEVAGVPNTQYF. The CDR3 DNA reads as TGCGCCAGCAGCTTCGAAGTAGCGGGGGTTCCGAATACGCAGTATTTT.

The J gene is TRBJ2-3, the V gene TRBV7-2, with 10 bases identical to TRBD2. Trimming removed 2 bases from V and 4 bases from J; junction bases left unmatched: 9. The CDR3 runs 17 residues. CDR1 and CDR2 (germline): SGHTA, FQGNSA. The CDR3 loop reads CASSLLPLAGVADTQYF. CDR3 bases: TGTGCCAGCAGCTTACTCCCTCTAGCGGGGGTCGCAGATACGCAGTATTTT.

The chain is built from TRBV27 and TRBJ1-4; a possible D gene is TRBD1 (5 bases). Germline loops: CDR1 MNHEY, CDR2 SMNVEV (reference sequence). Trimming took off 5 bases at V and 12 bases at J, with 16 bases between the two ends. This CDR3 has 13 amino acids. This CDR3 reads CASSPSGTGELFF. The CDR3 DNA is TGTGCCAGCAGTCCTTCCGGGACGGGCGAACTGTTTTTT.

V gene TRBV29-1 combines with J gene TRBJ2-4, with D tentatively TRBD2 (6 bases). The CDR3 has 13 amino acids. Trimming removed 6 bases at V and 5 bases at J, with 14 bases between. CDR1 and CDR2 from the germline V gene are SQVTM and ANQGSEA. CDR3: CSVASRRENIQYF. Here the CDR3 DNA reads TGCAGCGTCGCCAGCAGGAGGGAAAACATTCAGTACTTC. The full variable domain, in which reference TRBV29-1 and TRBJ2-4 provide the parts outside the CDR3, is SAVISQKPSRDICQRGTSLTIQCQVDSQVTMMFWYRQQPGQSLTLIATANQGSEATYESGFVIDKFPISRPNLTFSTLTVSNMSPEDSSIYLCSVASRRENIQYFGAGTRLSVL.

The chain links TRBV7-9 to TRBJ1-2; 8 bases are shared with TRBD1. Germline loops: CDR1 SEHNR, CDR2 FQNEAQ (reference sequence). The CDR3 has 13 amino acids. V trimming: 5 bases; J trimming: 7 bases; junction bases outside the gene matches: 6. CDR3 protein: CASSGQGGGGYTF. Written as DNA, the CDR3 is TGTGCCAGCAGCGGACAGGGTGGTGGTGGCTACACCTTC.

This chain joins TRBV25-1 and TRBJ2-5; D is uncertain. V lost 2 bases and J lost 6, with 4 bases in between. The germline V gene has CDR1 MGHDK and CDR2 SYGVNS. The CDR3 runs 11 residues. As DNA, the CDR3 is TGTGCCAGCAGTGAAGCTCAGACCCAGTACTTC. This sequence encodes CASSEAQTQYF.

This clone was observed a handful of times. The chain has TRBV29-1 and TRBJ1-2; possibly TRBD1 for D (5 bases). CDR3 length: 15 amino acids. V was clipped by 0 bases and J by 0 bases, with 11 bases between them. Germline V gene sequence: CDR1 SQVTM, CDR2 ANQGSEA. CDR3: CSVEDRGAANYGYTF. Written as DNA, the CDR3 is TGCAGCGTTGAAGATCGCGGGGCGGCTAACTATGGCTACACCTTC.

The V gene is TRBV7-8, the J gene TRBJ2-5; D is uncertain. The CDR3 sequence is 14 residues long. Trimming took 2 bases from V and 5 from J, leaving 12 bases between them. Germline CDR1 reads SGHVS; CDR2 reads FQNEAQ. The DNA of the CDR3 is TGTGCCAGCAGCTTAATGATGAGCGCTGAGACCCAGTACTTC. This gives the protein CASSLMMSAETQYF.

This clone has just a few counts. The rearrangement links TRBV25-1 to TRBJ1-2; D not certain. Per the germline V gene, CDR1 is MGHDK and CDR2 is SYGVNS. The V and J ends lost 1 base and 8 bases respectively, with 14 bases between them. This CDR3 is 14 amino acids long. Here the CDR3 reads CASSESGGSQGYTF. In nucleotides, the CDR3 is TGTGCCAGCAGTGAATCGGGAGGGTCGCAAGGCTACACCTTC.

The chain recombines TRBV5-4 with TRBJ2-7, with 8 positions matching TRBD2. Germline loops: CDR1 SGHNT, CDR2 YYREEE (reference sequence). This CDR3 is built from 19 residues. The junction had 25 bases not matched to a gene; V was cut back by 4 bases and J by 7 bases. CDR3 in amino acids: CASSPKKSRGLAGPGEQYF. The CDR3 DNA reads TGTGCCAGCAGCCCAAAGAAGAGCCGCGGGCTAGCGGGTCCGGGAGAGCAGTACTTC. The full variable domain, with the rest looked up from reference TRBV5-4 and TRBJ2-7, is ETGVTQSPTHLIKTRGQQVTLRCSSQSGHNTVSWYQQALGQGPQFIFQYYREEENGRGNFPPRFSGLQFPNYSSELNVNALELDDSALYLCASSPKKSRGLAGPGEQYFGPGTRLTVT.

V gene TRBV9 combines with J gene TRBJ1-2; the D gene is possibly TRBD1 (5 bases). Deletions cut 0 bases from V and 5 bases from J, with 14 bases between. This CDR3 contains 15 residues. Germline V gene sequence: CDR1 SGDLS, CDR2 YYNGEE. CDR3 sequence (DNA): TGTGCCAGCAGCGTAGGCGAGGGGATCTGGTATGGCTACACCTTC. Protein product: CASSVGEGIWYGYTF.

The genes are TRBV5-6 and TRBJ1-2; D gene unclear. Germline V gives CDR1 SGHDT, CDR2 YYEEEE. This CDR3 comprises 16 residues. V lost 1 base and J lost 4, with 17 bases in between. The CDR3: CASSLLSASHGYGYTF. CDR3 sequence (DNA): TGTGCCAGCAGCTTGCTGTCTGCGTCCCATGGCTATGGCTACACCTTC.